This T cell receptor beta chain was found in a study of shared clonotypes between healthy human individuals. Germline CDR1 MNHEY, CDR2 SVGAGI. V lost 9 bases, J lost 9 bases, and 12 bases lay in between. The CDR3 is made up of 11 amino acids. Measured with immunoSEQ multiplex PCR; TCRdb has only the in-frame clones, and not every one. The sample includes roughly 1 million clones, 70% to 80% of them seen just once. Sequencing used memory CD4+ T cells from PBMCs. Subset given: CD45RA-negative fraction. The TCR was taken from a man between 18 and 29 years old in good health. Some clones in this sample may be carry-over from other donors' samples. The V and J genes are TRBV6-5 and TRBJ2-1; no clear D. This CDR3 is CASARMGEQFF. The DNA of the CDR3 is TGTGCCAGTGCGAGAATGGGTGAGCAGTTCTTC.